Listed below are T cell receptor beta chains from one sample, sequenced in a study of T cells after yellow fever vaccination. Each CDR3 protein is one row after TCRdb ran MiXCR on the 5' RACE reads. This sample has 300,000 to 350,000 distinct CDR3 sequences, with around 4.5% found just once. Sequencing was performed on PBMCs, taken 15 days after the yellow fever booster vaccination. The receptors were sampled from a man between 18 and 35 years old who received the YFV17D yellow fever vaccine. Both conserved end residues are part of each CDR3. D genes are given only for firm matches. For some rows the clone size is stated as once, few or many, or as a class when expanded; others skip it.

.	many	TRBJ2-3	TRBV10-1	TGCGCCAGCAGTGAGTCAGGCCCCGCGGGAGATACGCAGTATTTT	CASSESGPAGDTQYF
.	.	TRBJ1-1	TRBV18	TGTGCCAGCTCACGGCTTTCAGGGAATTACGCTGAAGCTTTCTTT	CASSRLSGNYAEAFF
TRBD1	few	TRBJ2-1	TRBV12-3/TRBV12-4	TGTGCCAGCAGTGACAGGGGGTATCCCGCCTACAATGAGCAGTTCTTC	CASSDRGYPAYNEQFF
.	few	TRBJ2-3	TRBV18	TGTGCCAGCTCACCACGGGCGGAAACAGCAGATACGCAGTATTTT	CASSPRAETADTQYF
.	.	TRBJ2-7	TRBV3-1	TGTGCCAGCAGCACGACCGGGACCGATGCCTACGAGCAGTACTTC	CASSTTGTDAYEQYF
.	.	TRBJ2-7	TRBV7-2	TGTGCCAGCAGCTTAGTCGTTTTTGGGGTCCAAGAGCAGTACTTC	CASSLVVFGVQEQYF
TRBD1	.	TRBJ1-2	TRBV3-1	TGTGCCAGCAGCCCCGGACAGGGGGAGCGTGGCTACACCTTC	CASSPGQGERGYTF
TRBD1	many	TRBJ2-6	TRBV6-1	TGTGCCAGCAGCCACCGGGACAGAAACTCTGGGGCCAACGTCCTGACTTTC	CASSHRDRNSGANVLTF
.	.	TRBJ1-5	TRBV6-1	TGTGCCAGCAGTGGGTTCCTAGCGGGCGGAGGGAATCAGCCCCAGCATTTT	CASSGFLAGGGNQPQHF
TRBD1	.	TRBJ2-7	TRBV19	TGTGCCAGTAGTACAAGACAGGGGGGCTACGAGCAGTACTTC	CASSTRQGGYEQYF
.	many	TRBJ2-4	TRBV5-1	TGCGCCAGCAGCTTAGGACAGAAATTAGCCAAAAACATTCAGTACTTC	CASSLGQKLAKNIQYF
TRBD2	few	TRBJ2-1	TRBV6-2/TRBV6-3	TGTGCCAGCAGTGGGATAGCGGGGGCTCACTACAATGAGCAGTTCTTC	CASSGIAGAHYNEQFF
.	many	TRBJ1-1	TRBV5-1	TGCGCCAGCAGCTTCAAGAGGAACACTGAAGCTTTCTTT	CASSFKRNTEAFF
.	few	TRBJ1-4	TRBV27	TGTGCCAGCAGCCACAATCGGCCAGGGGATATGGGAGAAAAACTGTTTTTT	CASSHNRPGDMGEKLFF
TRBD1	.	TRBJ1-1	TRBV29-1	TGCAGCGTTGAACGACAGGGATTGAACACTGAAGCTTTCTTT	CSVERQGLNTEAFF
.	few	TRBJ1-5	TRBV6-6	TGTGCCAGCAGGGGGGGGGGCAAATGGGCCCAGCATTTT	CASRGGGKWAQHF
TRBD2	few	TRBJ2-1	TRBV7-3	TGTGCCAGCAGCTTGCCCACCGGGACTAGCGGAAACAATGAGCAGTTCTTC	CASSLPTGTSGNNEQFF
TRBD1	.	TRBJ2-2	TRBV6-5	TGTGCCAGCAGGGCAAGACAGGGTCCCGCCGGGGAGCTGTTTTTT	CASRARQGPAGELFF
TRBD1	few	TRBJ2-7	TRBV4-3	TGCGCCAGCAGCCAAGATCTTAGACAGGGGGGGGACTACGAGCAGTACTTC	CASSQDLRQGGDYEQYF
.	many	TRBJ1-1	TRBV5-1	TGCGCCAGTGGAGGATCCATGAACACTGAAGCTTTCTTT	CASGGSMNTEAFF
TRBD2	few	TRBJ2-5	TRBV27	TGTGCCAGCAGTTTACAAGGGACTAGCGGGGTCGTAGGTCATGAGACCCAGTACTTC	CASSLQGTSGVVGHETQYF
.	few	TRBJ2-6	TRBV6-1	TGTGCCAGCAGTCCCGGGGATGGGGCCAACGTCCTGACTTTC	CASSPGDGANVLTF
.	.	TRBJ1-2	TRBV5-1	TGCGCCAGCAGCTCCGCCGGGGCCAACTATGGCTACACCTTC	CASSSAGANYGYTF
.	few	TRBJ2-3	TRBV5-1	TGCGCCAGCAGTAAACAGGGAGGCGCAGATACGCAGTATTTT	CASSKQGGADTQYF
TRBD2	.	TRBJ2-5	TRBV10-3	TGTGCCACTCGACTAGCGGGGCACACGGGGGACCAGTACTTC	CATRLAGHTGDQYF
.	many	TRBJ1-1	TRBV7-2	TGTGCCAGCAGCTTTCTTGGACTGAACACTGAAGCTTTCTTT	CASSFLGLNTEAFF
.	few	TRBJ1-5	TRBV20-1	TGCAGTGCTAGAGTGGTGGACCGTAATAGCAATCAGCCCCAGCATTTT	CSARVVDRNSNQPQHF
.	many	TRBJ2-2	TRBV6-5	TGTGCCAATTATGGGAGAGCCACCGGGGAGCTGTTTTTT	CANYGRATGELFF
.	few	TRBJ1-1	TRBV19	TGTGCCAGTAGGACGGGGGCTGAAGCTTTCTTT	CASRTGAEAFF
.	few	TRBJ2-1	TRBV3-1	TGTGCCAGCAGCCCGGGGGCGACCTACAATGAGCAGTTCTTC	CASSPGATYNEQFF
TRBD1	many	TRBJ1-4	TRBV7-6	TGTGCCAGCAGCTTAGCTTCGACACAGGGGGCGTTTAATGAAAAACTGTTTTTT	CASSLASTQGAFNEKLFF
TRBD2	.	TRBJ2-3	TRBV5-1	TGCGCCAGCAGCTTGGAACTAGCGGCAGATACGCAGTATTTT	CASSLELAADTQYF
.	many	TRBJ1-2	TRBV29-1	TGCAGCGTTGTTGAGCTTTCCTATGGCTACACCTTC	CSVVELSYGYTF
.	many	TRBJ1-1	TRBV7-2	TGTGCCAGCAGCTATGACGGACGGGGGAGCGGCACTGAAGCTTTCTTT	CASSYDGRGSGTEAFF
.	.	TRBJ2-5	TRBV5-1	TGCGCCAGCAGCATCGGCAAAGCTTCAGAGACCCAGTACTTC	CASSIGKASETQYF
.	.	TRBJ1-4	TRBV23-1	TGCGCCAGCAGTCACACTAGAGGCGGTGAAAAACTGTTTTTT	CASSHTRGGEKLFF
TRBD2	few	TRBJ2-3	TRBV3-1	TGTGCCAGCAGCCAAGATTCCGCGGGGGGATACACAGATACGCAGTATTTT	CASSQDSAGGYTDTQYF
TRBD2	.	TRBJ2-2	TRBV7-3	TGTGCCAGCAGCTGGGACTACTCCGGGGAGCTGTTTTTT	CASSWDYSGELFF
.	many	TRBJ1-1	TRBV2	TGTGCCAGCAGGGCCCTTGTATGGGCTTTCTTT	CASRALVWAFF
.	.	TRBJ2-2	TRBV9	TGTGCCAGCAGCGTAGGGCCACCGAAACCGAACACCGGGGAGCTGTTTTTT	CASSVGPPKPNTGELFF
.	few	TRBJ2-7	TRBV10-3	TGTGCCATCAGTGAGTCGACGGAGGGTCCGTACGAGCAGTACTTC	CAISESTEGPYEQYF
.	many	TRBJ1-2	TRBV12-3/TRBV12-4	TGTGCCAGCAGTTGGGCCGGGCCTGATAACTATGGCTACACCTTC	CASSWAGPDNYGYTF
.	.	TRBJ1-2	TRBV18	TGTGCCAGCTCACCATATCCAGGGACCTATGGCTACACCTTC	CASSPYPGTYGYTF
.	.	TRBJ1-4	TRBV6-6	TGTGCCAGCAGTTACCCCCCAAGTGGAAATGAAAAACTGTTTTTT	CASSYPPSGNEKLFF
.	.	TRBJ2-6	TRBV4-1	TGCGCCAGCAGCCAAGCGATGAGGGACCTCCCTGGGGCCAACGTCCTGACTTTC	CASSQAMRDLPGANVLTF
.	few	TRBJ2-6	TRBV7-3	TGTGCCAGCAGGTCGGAGACTGGGGCCAACGTCCTGACTTTC	CASRSETGANVLTF
TRBD1	many	TRBJ1-1	TRBV2	TGTGCCAGCAGTGGCGGACAGGGGTGGAACACTGAAGCTTTCTTT	CASSGGQGWNTEAFF
TRBD1	many	TRBJ1-1	TRBV5-1	TGCGCCAGCAGCTTGGTCGGACAGGGAAACACTGAAGCTTTCTTT	CASSLVGQGNTEAFF
.	.	TRBJ1-2	TRBV24-1	TGTGCCACGGCTGATGCAGACACTAACTATGGCTACACCTTC	CATADADTNYGYTF
.	many	TRBJ2-7	TRBV20-1	TGCAGTGCTAGAGACTCGGGACGGCTGAACTCCTACGAGCAGTACTTC	CSARDSGRLNSYEQYF
.	many	TRBJ2-2	TRBV3-1	TGTGCCAGCAGCCAAGGTTCAGGCACCGGGGAGCTGTTTTTT	CASSQGSGTGELFF
.	few	TRBJ2-6	TRBV29-1	TGCAGCGTTGCCTCTTTTGGACCGAGCTCTGGGGCCAACGTCCTGACTTTC	CSVASFGPSSGANVLTF
.	many	TRBJ1-1	TRBV20-1	TGCAGTGCTACCTATAACACTGAAGCTTTCTTT	CSATYNTEAFF